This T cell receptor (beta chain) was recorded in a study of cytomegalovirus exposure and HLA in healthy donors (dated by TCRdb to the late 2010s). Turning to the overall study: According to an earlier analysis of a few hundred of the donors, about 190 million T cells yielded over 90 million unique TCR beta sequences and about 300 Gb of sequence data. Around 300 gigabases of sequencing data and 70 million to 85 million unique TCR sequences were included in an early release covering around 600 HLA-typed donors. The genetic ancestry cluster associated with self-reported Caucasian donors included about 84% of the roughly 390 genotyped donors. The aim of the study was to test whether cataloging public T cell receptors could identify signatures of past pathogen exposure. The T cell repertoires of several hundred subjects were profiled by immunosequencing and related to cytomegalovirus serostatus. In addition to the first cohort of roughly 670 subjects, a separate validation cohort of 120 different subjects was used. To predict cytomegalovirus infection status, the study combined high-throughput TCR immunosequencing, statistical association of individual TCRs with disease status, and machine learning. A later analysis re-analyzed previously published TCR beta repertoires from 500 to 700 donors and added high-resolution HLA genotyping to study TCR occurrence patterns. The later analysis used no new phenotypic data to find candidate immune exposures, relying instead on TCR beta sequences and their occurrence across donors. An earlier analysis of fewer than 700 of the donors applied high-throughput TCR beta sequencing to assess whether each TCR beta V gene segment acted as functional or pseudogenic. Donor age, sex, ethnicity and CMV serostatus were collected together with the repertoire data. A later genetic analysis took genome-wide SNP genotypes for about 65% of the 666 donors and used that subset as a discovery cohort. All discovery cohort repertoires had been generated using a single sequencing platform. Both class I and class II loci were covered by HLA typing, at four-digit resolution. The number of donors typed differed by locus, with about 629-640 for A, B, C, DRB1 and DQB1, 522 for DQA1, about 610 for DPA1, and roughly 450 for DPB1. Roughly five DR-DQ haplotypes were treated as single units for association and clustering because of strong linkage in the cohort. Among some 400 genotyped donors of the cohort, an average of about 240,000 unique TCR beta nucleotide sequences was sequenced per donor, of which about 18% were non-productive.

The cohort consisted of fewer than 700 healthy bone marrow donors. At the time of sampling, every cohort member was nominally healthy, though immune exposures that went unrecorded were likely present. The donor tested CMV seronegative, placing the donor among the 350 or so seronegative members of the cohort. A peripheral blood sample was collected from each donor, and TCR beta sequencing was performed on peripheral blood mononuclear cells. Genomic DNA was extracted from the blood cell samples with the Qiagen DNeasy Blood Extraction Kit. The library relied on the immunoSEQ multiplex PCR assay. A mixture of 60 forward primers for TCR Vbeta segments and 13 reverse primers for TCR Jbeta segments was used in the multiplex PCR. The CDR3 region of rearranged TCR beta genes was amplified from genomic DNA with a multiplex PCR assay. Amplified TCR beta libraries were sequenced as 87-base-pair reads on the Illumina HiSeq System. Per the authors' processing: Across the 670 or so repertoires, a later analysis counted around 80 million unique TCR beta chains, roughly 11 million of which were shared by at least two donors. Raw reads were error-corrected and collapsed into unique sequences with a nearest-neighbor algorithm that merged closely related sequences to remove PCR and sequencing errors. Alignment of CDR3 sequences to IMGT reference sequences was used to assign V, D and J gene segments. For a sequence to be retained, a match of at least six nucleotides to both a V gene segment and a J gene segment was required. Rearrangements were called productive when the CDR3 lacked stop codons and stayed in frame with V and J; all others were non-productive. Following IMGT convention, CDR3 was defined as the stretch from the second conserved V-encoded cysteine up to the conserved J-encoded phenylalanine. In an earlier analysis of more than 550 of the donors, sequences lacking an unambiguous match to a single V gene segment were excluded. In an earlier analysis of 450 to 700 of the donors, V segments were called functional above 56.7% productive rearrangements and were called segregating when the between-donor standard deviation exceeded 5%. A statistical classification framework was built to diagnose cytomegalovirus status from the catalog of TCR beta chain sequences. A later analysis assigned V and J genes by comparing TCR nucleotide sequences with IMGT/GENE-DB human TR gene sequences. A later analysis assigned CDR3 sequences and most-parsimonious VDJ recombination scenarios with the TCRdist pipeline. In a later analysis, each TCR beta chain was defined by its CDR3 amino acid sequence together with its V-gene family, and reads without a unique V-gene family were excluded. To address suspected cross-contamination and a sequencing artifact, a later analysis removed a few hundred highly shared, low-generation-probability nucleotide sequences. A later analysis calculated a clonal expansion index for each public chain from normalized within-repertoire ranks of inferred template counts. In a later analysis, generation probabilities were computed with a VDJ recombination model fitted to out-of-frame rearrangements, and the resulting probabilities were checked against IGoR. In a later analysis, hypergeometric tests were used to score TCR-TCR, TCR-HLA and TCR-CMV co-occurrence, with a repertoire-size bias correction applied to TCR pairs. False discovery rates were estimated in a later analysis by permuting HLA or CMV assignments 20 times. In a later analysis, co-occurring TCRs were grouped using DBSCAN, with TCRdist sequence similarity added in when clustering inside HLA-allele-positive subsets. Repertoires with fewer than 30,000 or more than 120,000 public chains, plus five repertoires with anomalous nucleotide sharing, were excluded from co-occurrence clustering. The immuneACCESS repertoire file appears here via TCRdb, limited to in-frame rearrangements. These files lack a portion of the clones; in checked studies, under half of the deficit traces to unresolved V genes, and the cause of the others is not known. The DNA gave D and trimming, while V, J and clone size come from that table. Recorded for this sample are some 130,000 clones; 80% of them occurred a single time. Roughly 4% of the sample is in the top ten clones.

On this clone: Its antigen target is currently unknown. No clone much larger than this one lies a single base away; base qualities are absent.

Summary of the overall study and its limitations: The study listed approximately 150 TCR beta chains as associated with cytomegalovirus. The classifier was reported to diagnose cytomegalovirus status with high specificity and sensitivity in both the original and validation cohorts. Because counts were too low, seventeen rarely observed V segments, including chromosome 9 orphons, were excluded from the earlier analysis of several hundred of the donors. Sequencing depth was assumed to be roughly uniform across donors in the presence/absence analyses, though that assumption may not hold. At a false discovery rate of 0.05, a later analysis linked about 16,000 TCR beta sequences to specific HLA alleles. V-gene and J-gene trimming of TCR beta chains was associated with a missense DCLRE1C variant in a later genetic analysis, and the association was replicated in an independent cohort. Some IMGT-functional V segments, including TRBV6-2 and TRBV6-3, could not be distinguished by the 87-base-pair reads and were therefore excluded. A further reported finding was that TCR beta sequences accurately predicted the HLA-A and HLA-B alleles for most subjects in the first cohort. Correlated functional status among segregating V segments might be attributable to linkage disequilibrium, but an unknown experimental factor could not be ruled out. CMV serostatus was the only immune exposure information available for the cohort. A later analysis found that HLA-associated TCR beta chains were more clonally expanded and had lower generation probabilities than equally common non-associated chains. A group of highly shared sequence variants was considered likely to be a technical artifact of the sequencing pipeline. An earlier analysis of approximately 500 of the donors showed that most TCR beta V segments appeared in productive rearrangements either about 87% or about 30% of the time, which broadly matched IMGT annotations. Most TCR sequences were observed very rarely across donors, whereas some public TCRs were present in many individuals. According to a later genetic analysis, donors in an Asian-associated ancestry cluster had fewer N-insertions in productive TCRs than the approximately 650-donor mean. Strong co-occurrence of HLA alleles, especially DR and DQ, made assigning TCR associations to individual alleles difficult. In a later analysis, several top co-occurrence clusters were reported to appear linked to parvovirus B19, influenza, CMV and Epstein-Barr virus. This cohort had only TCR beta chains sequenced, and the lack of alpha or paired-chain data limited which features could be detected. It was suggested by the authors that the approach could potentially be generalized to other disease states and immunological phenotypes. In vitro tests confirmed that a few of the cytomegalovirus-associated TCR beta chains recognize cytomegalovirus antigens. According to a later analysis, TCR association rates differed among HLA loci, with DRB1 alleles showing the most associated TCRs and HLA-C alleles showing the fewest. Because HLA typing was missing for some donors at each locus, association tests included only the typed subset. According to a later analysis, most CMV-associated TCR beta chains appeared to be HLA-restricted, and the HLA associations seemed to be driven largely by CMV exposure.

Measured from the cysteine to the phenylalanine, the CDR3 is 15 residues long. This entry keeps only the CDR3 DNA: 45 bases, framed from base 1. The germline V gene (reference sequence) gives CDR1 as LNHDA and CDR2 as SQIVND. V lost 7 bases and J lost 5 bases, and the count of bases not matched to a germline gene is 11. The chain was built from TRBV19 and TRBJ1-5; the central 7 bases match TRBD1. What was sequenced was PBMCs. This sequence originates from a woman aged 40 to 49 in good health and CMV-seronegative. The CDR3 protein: CASTRDREPDQPQHF. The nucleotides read TGTGCCAGTACCCGAGACAGGGAACCTGATCAGCCCCAGCATTTT.